This T cell receptor (beta chain) emerged from a study of Graves' ophthalmopathy and Graves' hyperthyroidism. Study results and caveats: A model built from 13 signatures distinguished ophthalmopathy from stable hyperthyroidism with 87.88% sensitivity and 81.08% specificity. Progression of ophthalmopathy was predicted by the model with roughly 70% sensitivity and around 77% specificity.

Uncontrolled infections, other autoimmune diseases, pregnancy or lactation barred patients from enrollment. PBMCs came from 7.5 to 10 ml of fresh peripheral blood. Germline lookup yields CDR1 MNHNS and CDR2 SASEGT. The CDR3 covers 15 residues. V lost 6 bases and J lost 3; bases outside the gene matches: 8. Amplifying from RNA transcripts, the study obtained TCR beta CDR3 regions. RT-PCR in the first round used HTBI primers; a second-round multiplex PCR followed. Via MiXCR, TCRdb re-called the multiplex PCR reads, giving one row per CDR3 protein. The sample records 680,000 or so distinct CDR3 sequences, around a fifth being singletons. For this clonotype: What it binds is not known.

The sequence was collected from a woman aged 18-29 years with stable Graves' hyperthyroidism. Some clones in this sample may be carry-over from other donors' samples. The source material was peripheral blood. The V and J genes are TRBV6-1 and TRBJ1-2; 9 bases are a match to TRBD1. For the CDR3, the DNA is TGTGCCAGCAGAACCGGGACAGGGTATGACTATGGCTACACCTTC. As protein: CASRTGTGYDYGYTF.